A single sample is the source of the 15 T cell receptor beta chains below, sequenced in a study of T cells after yellow fever vaccination. TCRdb ran MiXCR on the 5' RACE reads and lists one entry per CDR3 protein. The sample lists about 400,000 distinct CDR3 sequences; 6.2% were seen once. The input for sequencing was PBMCs, taken 5 days after the yellow fever booster vaccination. These receptors originate from a man aged 25 to 45 who received the YFV17D yellow fever vaccine.

CDR3 in DNA: TGTGCCACCAGCCCGCACCCGACAGGGTTAGACACAGATACGCAGTATTTT. It codes for CATSPHPTGLDTDTQYF. The chain employs TRBV15 and TRBJ2-3, with TRBD1 matching 7 bases. With V trimmed by 5 bases and J by 2 bases, 13 bases remained unmatched. Germline V lookup: CDR1 LNHNV, CDR2 YYDKDF (reference sequence). The CDR3 is 17 residues long.

A few counts support this clonotype. The CDR3, as DNA: TGCGCCAGCAAGTGGGCTAGCGTAGGCAATGAGCAGTTCTTC. The encoded protein is CASKWASVGNEQFF. The gene calls are TRBV5-1 and TRBJ2-1, with a possible D match to TRBD2 (6 bases). The V and J ends lost 6 bases and 6 bases respectively, with 16 bases between them. CDR3 length: 14 amino acids. Germline values: CDR1 SGHRS, CDR2 YFSETQ.

The gene calls are TRBV20-1 and TRBJ1-4; D not certain. This CDR3 comprises 14 residues. Germline-derived CDR1 and CDR2 are DFQATT and SNEGSKA (reference sequence). Deletions cut 6 bases from V and 0 bases from J, with 11 bases between. CDR3 bases: TGCAGTGCCCATCACAGCGCAACTAATGAAAAACTGTTTTTT. It encodes CSAHHSATNEKLFF.

This clonotype was observed a handful of times. The chain couples TRBV3-1 to TRBJ1-5, with D hard to call. Germline CDR1 reads LGHDT; CDR2 reads YNNKEL (reference sequence). Between the trimmed V and J ends, which lost 1 base and 3 bases, there was a span of 7 bases. The CDR3 is made up of 14 amino acids. Here the CDR3 DNA reads TGTGCCAGCAGCCAAGCCGGCTTCAATCAGCCCCAGCATTTT. Encoded protein: CASSQAGFNQPQHF.

This clonotype was observed a few times. This chain connects TRBV5-1 to TRBJ2-2; perhaps TRBD2 as D (5 bases). Germline V gives CDR1 SGHRS, CDR2 YFSETQ. The CDR3 is 16 amino acids. Trimming stripped 1 base from V and 1 base from J, with 11 bases between. CDR3 in amino acids: CASSLRSGGNTGELFF. The CDR3 nucleotides read TGCGCCAGCAGCTTGCGGTCCGGAGGGAACACCGGGGAGCTGTTTTTT.

This clonotype was detected a few times. This chain links TRBV20-1 with TRBJ2-2; D unclear. Germline V gene sequence: CDR1 DFQATT, CDR2 SNEGSKA (reference sequence). The V gene lost 5 bases and the J gene lost 7 bases, with 11 bases spanning the gap. The CDR3 runs to 12 residues. Here the CDR3 reads CSAPTEHGELFF. The CDR3 bases are TGCAGTGCTCCAACAGAGCACGGGGAGCTGTTTTTT.

This clonotype has more than one count but fewer than ten. This sequence joins TRBV29-1 and TRBJ2-7, with 8 positions matching TRBD2. V dropped 6 bases and J dropped 0; count of bases not matched to a gene: 7. From germline, CDR1 is SQVTM and CDR2 ANQGSEA. The CDR3 length is 14 residues. Written as DNA, the CDR3 is TGCAGCGTGGTGCTAGCGGGTGGCTCCTACGAGCAGTACTTC. This encodes CSVVLAGGSYEQYF.

This clonotype has a count of ten or more. The V gene is TRBV7-2, the J gene TRBJ2-4; D not resolved. The CDR3 runs 13 residues. With 1 base removed from V and 5 bases from J, the gap between germline ends came to 6 bases. Germline V gives CDR1 SGHTA, CDR2 FQGNSA. This CDR3 reads CASSLGPENIQYF. Here the CDR3 DNA reads TGTGCCAGCAGCTTAGGACCCGAAAACATTCAGTACTTC.

The chain is built from TRBV20-1 and TRBJ2-4, with a possible D match to TRBD2 (5 bases). CDR3 length: 14 amino acids. V was pared by 0 bases and J by 6 bases, with 12 bases between. Germline CDR1 is DFQATT and CDR2 is SNEGSKA (reference sequence). The CDR3 is CSARDRELPNIQYF. The CDR3 bases are TGCAGTGCTAGAGATCGGGAACTGCCAAACATTCAGTACTTC.

The rearrangement joins TRBV7-2 to TRBJ2-4, with D possibly matching TRBD2 (6 bases). The CDR3 is 16 amino acids. Trimming stripped 0 bases from V and 0 bases from J, with 9 bases between. Germline V gives CDR1 SGHTA, CDR2 FQGNSA. For the CDR3, the DNA is TGTGCCAGCAGCTTAGCGGGAGGCCTAGCCAAAAACATTCAGTACTTC. Translation gives CASSLAGGLAKNIQYF. Combining the CDR3 with reference TRBV7-2 and TRBJ2-4 gives the whole variable domain GAGVSQSPSNKVTEKGKDVELRCDPISGHTALYWYRQSLGQGLEFLIYFQGNSAPDKSGLPSDRFSAERTGGSVSTLTIQRTQQEDSAVYLCASSLAGGLAKNIQYFGAGTRLSVL.

The chain uses TRBV6-5 and TRBJ2-5, with 11 positions matching TRBD2. Germline CDR1 is MNHEY and CDR2 is SVGAGI. Losses at the gene ends were 6 bases for V and 5 bases for J; bases not matched to a gene: 11. The CDR3 totals 16 residues. CDR3 loop: CASRLTRLAGWETQYF. CDR3 bases: TGTGCCAGCAGATTGACCCGACTAGCGGGGTGGGAGACCCAGTACTTC.

This clonotype was detected ten times or more. J is TRBJ1-1 and V is TRBV3-1, with 11 bases fitting TRBD1. The germline V gene encodes CDR1 LGHDT and CDR2 YNNKEL (reference sequence). The trim removed 3 bases at V and 5 bases at J, leaving 5 bases unmatched. This CDR3 comprises 15 residues. The CDR3 protein is CASSHGRDRGTEAFF. The DNA for the CDR3 is TGTGCCAGCAGCCACGGTCGGGACAGGGGGACTGAAGCTTTCTTT.

V is TRBV28 and J is TRBJ1-1; no clear D gene. The ends were cut back, 6 bases at V and 4 bases at J, with 9 bases in the middle. CDR1 and CDR2 from the germline V gene are MDHEN and SYDVKM. The CDR3 totals 12 residues. The CDR3 reads CASSLPLTEAFF. The CDR3 coding sequence is TGTGCCAGCAGCCTCCCCCTCACTGAAGCTTTCTTT. The variable domain in full, completed from reference TRBV28 and TRBJ1-1, reads DVKVTQSSRYLVKRTGEKVFLECVQDMDHENMFWYRQDPGLGLRLIYFSYDVKMKEKGDIPEGYSVSREKKERFSLILESASTNQTSMYLCASSLPLTEAFFGQGTRLTVV.

This clonotype has ten or more counts. The gene calls are TRBV7-2 and TRBJ2-1, with D perhaps matching TRBD1 (5 bases). Germline V gene sequence: CDR1 SGHTA, CDR2 FQGNSA. The CDR3 covers 13 residues. V shed 4 bases and J shed 8 bases, with 12 bases lying between them. The CDR3 sequence: CASSSKQVYEQFF. The CDR3 DNA is TGTGCCAGCAGCTCGAAACAGGTGTATGAGCAGTTCTTC.

This sequence joins TRBV30 and TRBJ2-1; 10 nucleotides match TRBD2. Germline loops: CDR1 GTSNPN, CDR2 SVGIG (reference sequence). V was clipped by 1 base and J by 4 bases; unmatched bases: 7. The CDR3 loop spans 16 amino acids. CDR3 nucleotides: TGTGCCTGGAGTGAAAAAGGACTAGCGGTTTACAATGAGCAGTTCTTC. This encodes CAWSEKGLAVYNEQFF.